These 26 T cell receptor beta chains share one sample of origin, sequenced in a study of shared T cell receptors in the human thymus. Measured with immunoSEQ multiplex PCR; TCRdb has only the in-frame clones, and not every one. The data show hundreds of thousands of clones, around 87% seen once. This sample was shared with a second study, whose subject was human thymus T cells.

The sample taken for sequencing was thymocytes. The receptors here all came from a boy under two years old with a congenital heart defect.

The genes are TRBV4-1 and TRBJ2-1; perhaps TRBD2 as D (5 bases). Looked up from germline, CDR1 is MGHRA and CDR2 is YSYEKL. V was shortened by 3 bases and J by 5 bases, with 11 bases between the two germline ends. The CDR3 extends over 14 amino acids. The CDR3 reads CASSQYGVNNEQFF. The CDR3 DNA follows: TGCGCCAGCAGCCAGTACGGGGTAAACAATGAGCAGTTCTTC.

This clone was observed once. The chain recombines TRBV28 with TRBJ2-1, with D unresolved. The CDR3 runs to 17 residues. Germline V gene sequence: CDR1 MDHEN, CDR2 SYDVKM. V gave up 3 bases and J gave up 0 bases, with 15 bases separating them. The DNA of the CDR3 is TGTGCCAGCAGTTTCGTTCCGACCCGGAGCTCCTACAATGAGCAGTTCTTC. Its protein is CASSFVPTRSSYNEQFF. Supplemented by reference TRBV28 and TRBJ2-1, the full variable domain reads DVKVTQSSRYLVKRTGEKVFLECVQDMDHENMFWYRQDPGLGLRLIYFSYDVKMKEKGDIPEGYSVSREKKERFSLILESASTNQTSMYLCASSFVPTRSSYNEQFFGPGTRLTVL.

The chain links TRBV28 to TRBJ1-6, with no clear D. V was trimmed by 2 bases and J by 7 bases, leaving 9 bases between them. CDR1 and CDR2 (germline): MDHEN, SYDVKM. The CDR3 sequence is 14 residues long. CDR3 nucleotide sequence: TGTGCCAGCAGTTTAAGAGGGTCGAATTCACCCCTCCACTTT. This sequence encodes CASSLRGSNSPLHF. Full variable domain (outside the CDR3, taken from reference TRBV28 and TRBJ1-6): DVKVTQSSRYLVKRTGEKVFLECVQDMDHENMFWYRQDPGLGLRLIYFSYDVKMKEKGDIPEGYSVSREKKERFSLILESASTNQTSMYLCASSLRGSNSPLHFGNGTRLTVT.

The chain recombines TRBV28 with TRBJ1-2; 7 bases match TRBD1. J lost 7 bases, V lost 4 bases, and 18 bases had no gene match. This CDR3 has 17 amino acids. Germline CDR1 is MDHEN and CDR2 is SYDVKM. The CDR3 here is CASSSKTTGERTCGYTF. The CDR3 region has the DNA TGTGCCAGCAGTTCGAAAACCACAGGGGAGAGAACATGTGGCTACACCTTC.

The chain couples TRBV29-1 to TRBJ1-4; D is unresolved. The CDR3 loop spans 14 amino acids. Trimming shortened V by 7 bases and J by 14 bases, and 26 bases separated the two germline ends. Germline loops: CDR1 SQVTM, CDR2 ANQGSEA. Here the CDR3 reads CSAQVGVMQQALFF. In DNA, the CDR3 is TGCAGCGCCCAGGTCGGGGTGATGCAGCAGGCGCTGTTTTTT.

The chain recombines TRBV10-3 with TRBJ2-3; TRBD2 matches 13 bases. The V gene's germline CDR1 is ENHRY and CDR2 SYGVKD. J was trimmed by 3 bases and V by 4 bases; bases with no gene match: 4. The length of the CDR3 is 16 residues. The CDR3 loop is CAISGRTSGGTDTQYF. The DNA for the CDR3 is TGTGCCATCAGTGGGAGGACTAGCGGGGGAACAGATACGCAGTATTTT.

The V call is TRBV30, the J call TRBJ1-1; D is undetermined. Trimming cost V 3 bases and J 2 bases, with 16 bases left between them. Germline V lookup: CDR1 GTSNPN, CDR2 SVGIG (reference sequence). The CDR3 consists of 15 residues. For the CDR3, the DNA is TGTGCCTGGAGCGGTGATTGGTCGTTAAACACTGAAGCTTTCTTT. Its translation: CAWSGDWSLNTEAFF.

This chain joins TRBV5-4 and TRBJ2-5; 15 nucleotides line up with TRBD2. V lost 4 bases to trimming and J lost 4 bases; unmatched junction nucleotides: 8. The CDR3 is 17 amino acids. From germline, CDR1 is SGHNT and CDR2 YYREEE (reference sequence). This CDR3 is CASSGGTSGGRRETQYF. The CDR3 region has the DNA TGTGCCAGCAGCGGGGGGACTAGCGGGGGGCGTAGAGAGACCCAGTACTTC.

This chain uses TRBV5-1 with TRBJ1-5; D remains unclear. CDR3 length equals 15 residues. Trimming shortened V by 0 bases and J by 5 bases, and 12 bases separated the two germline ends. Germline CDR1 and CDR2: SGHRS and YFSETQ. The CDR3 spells CASSLAERNYQPQHF. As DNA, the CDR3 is TGCGCCAGCAGCTTGGCTGAAAGAAACTATCAGCCCCAGCATTTT.

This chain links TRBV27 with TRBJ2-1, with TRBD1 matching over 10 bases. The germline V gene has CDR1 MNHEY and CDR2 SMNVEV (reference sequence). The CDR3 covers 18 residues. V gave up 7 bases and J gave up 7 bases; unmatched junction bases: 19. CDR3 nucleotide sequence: TGTGCCAGCACTTCTGGTGTCAACCCGGGACAGGGGTTTAATGAGCAGTTCTTC. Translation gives CASTSGVNPGQGFNEQFF.

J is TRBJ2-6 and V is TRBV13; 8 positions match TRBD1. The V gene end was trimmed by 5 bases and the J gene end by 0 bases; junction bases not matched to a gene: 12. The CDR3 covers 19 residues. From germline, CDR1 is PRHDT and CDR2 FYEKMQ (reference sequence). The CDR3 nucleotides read TGTGCCAGCAGCAGAGGGACAGGCAAGATGTACTCTGGGGCCAACGTCCTGACTTTC. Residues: CASSRGTGKMYSGANVLTF.

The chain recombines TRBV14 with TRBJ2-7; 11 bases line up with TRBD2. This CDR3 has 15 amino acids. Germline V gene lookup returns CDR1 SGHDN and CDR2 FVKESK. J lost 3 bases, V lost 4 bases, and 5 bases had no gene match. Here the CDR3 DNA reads TGTGCCAGCAGCCCGCGACTAGCGGGGAACTACGAGCAGTACTTC. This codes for CASSPRLAGNYEQYF.

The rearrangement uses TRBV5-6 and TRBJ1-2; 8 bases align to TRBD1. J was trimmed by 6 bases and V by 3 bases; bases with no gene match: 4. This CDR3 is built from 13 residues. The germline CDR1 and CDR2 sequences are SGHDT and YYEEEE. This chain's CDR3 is CASSWNRGDGYTF. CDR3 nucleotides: TGTGCCAGCAGCTGGAACAGGGGGGATGGCTACACCTTC.

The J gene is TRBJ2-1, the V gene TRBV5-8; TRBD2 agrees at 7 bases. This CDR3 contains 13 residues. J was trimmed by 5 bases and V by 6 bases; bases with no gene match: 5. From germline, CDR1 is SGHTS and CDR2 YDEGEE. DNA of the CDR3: TGTGCCAGCACGGCAGGGAGGGACAATGAGCAGTTCTTC. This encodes CASTAGRDNEQFF.

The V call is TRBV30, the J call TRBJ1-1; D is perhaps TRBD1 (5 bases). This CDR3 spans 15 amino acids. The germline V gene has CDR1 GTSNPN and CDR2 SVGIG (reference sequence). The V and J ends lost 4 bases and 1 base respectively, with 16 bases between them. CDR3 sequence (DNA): TGTGCCTGGAATGCGGTGGGGGGGGAGAACACTGAAGCTTTCTTT. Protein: CAWNAVGGENTEAFF.

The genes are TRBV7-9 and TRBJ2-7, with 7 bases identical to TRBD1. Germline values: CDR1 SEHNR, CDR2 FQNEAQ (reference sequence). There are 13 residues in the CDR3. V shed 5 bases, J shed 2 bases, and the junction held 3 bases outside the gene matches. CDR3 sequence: CASSRQGPYEQYF. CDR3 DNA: TGTGCCAGCAGCCGACAGGGCCCCTACGAGCAGTACTTC.

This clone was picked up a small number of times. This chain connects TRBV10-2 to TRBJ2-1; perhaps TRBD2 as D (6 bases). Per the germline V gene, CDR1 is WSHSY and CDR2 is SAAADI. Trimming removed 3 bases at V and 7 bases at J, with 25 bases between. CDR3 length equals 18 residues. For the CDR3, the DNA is TGCGCCAGCAGTGACCGGACTATCCTAACAAGCGATCGGAATGAGCAGTTCTTC. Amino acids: CASSDRTILTSDRNEQFF.

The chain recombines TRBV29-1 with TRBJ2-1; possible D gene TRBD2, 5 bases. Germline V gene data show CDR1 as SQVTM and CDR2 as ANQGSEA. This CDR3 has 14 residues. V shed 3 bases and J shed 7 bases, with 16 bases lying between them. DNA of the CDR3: TGCAGCGTTGAGCGGGTAGCCACGGCGAATGAGCAGTTCTTC. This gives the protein CSVERVATANEQFF.

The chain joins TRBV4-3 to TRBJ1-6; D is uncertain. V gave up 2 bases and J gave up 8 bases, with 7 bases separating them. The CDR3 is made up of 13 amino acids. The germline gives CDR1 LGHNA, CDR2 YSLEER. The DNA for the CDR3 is TGCGCCAGCAGCCAAAGACACTATTCACCCCTCCACTTT. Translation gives CASSQRHYSPLHF.

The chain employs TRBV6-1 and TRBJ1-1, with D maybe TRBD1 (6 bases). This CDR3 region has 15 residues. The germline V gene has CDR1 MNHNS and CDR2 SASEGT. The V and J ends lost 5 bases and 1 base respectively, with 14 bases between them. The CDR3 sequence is CASSLQGEGNTEAFF. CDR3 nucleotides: TGTGCCAGCAGTCTACAGGGAGAAGGGAACACTGAAGCTTTCTTT.

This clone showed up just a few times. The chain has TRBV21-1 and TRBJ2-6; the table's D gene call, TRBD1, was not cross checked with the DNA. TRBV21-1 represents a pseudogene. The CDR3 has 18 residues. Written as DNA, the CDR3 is TGTGCCAGCAGCCCAAAGGGACAGGTCAAATCTGGGGCCAACGTCCTGACTTTC. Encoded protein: CASSPKGQVKSGANVLTF.

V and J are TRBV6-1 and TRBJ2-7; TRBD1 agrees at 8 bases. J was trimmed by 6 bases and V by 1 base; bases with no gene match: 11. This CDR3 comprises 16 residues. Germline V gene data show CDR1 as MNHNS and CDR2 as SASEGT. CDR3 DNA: TGTGCCAGCAGTGAAGAAGAAGGACAGGGAAGGGCCGAGCAGTACTTC. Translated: CASSEEEGQGRAEQYF.

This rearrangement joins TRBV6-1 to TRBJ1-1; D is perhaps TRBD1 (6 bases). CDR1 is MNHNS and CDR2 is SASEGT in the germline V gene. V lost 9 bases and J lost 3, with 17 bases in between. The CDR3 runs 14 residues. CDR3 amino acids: CASIRDTRHTEAFF. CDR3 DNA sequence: TGTGCCAGTATCAGGGACACCCGGCACACTGAAGCTTTCTTT.

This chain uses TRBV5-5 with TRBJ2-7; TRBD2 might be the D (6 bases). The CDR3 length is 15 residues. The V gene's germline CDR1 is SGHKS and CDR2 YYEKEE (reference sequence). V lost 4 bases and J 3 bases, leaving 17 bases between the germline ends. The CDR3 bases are TGTGCCAGCAGCGTGCCAGGGACGGGGGTCTACGAGCAGTACTTC. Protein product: CASSVPGTGVYEQYF. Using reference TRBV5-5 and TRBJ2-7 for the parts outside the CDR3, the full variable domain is DAGVTQSPTHLIKTRGQQVTLRCSPISGHKSVSWYQQVLGQGPQFIFQYYEKEERGRGNFPDRFSARQFPNYSSELNVNALLLGDSALYLCASSVPGTGVYEQYFGPGTRLTVT.

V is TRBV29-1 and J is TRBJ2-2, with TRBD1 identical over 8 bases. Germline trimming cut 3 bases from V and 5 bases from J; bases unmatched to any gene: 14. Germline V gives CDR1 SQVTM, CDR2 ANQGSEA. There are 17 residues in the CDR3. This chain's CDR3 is CSVDAGIQGALTGELFF. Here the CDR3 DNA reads TGCAGCGTTGATGCGGGTATTCAGGGGGCGCTTACCGGGGAGCTGTTTTTT.

CDR3 sequence (DNA): TGCGCCAGCAGCCAAACCGAGGTGGAGCGGGAGCCGATCACAGATACGCAGTATTTT. Encoded protein: CASSQTEVEREPITDTQYF. V gene TRBV4-3 combines with J gene TRBJ2-3, with 8 bases lining up with TRBD2. Trimming took 2 bases from V and 2 from J; bases not matched to a gene: 15. The CDR3 covers 19 residues. Germline V gene data show CDR1 as LGHNA and CDR2 as YSLEER.